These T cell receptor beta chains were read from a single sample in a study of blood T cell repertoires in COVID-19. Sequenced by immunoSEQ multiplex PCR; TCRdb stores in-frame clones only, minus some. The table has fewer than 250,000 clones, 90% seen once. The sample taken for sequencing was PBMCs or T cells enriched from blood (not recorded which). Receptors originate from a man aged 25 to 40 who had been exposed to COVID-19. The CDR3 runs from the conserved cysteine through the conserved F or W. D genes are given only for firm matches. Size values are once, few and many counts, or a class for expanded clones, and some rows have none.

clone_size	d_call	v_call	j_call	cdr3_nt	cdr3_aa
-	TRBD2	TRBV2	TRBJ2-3	TGTGCCACCGGGGACTATCGAGGGAGCACAGATACGCAGTATTTT	CATGDYRGSTDTQYF
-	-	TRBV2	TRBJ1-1	TGTGCCAGCAGTGAGACACAGGGAATGAACACTGAAGCTTTCTTT	CASSETQGMNTEAFF
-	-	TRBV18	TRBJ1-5	TGTGCCAGCTCCCCCTCCTCCGATCAGCCCCAGCATTTT	CASSPSSDQPQHF
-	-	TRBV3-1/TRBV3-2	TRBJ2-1	TGTGCCAGCAGCCAAGACGCACTAGATGAGCAGTTCTTC	CASSQDALDEQFF
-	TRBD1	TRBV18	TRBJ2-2	TGTGCCAGCTCTTGGGACAGAGACACCGGGGAGCTGTTTTTT	CASSWDRDTGELFF
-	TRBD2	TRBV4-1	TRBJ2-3	TGCGCCAGCAGCCTTTGGACTAGCGGGGGCCCAACAGATACGCAGTATTTT	CASSLWTSGGPTDTQYF
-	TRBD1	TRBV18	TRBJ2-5	TGTGCCAGCGCCTACGCCGGACAGGGTTTTGTGGAGACCCAGTACTTC	CASAYAGQGFVETQYF
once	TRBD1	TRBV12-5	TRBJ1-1	TGTGCTAGTGGTTTGGGGGGACAGTTGAACACTGAAGCTTTCTTT	CASGLGGQLNTEAFF
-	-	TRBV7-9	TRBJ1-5	TGTGCCAGCAGCGGGGGGGGTCAGCCCCAGCATTTT	CASSGGGQPQHF
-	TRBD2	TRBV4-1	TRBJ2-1	TGCGCCAGCAGCCGAAGTGGCGGGGGGGGGTCCTACAATGAGCAGTTCTTC	CASSRSGGGGSYNEQFF
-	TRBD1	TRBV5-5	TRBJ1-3	TGTGCCAGCAGCTGGTCCGGGACAGCTGGAAACACCATATATTTT	CASSWSGTAGNTIYF
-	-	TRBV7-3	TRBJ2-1	TGTGCCAGCAGCTTATCTAGCATGGGTGAGCAGTTCTTC	CASSLSSMGEQFF
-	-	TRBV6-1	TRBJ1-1	TGTGCCAGCAGTGAGAACAGGGCGGTTGAAGCTTTCTTT	CASSENRAVEAFF
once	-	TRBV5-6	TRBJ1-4	TGTGCCAGCAGCCCGGGGGTGTTACGTGAAAAACTGTTTTTT	CASSPGVLREKLFF
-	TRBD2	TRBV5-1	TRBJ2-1	TGCGCCAGCAGCTTGGTAGCGGGGGGATCCTACAATGAGCAGTTCTTC	CASSLVAGGSYNEQFF
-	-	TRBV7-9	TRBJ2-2	TGTGCCAGCAGCCCCGGGACCGGGGAGCTGTTTTTT	CASSPGTGELFF
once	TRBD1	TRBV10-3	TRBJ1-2	TGTGCCATCAGTGAGCGACAGGGCTCATATGGCTACACCTTC	CAISERQGSYGYTF
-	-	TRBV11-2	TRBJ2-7	TGTGCCAGCAGCTTAGGGCAGGGTGCACTCGAGCAGTACTTC	CASSLGQGALEQYF
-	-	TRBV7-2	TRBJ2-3	TGTGCCAGCAGCTTCGGCGTCGGGGCAGATACGCAGTATTTT	CASSFGVGADTQYF
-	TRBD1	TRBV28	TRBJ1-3	TGTGCCAGCAGCCCTCCGAATGTAGGGACAGGGACTGGAAACACCATATATTTT	CASSPPNVGTGTGNTIYF
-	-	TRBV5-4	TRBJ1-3	TGTGCCAGCAGCCTAGAGATAGGATCTGGAAACACCATATATTTT	CASSLEIGSGNTIYF
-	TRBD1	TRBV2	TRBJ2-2	TGTGCCAGCAGGGGACAGAGCACCGGGGAGCTGTTTTTT	CASRGQSTGELFF